This TCR beta chain was captured in a study of blood T cells in healthy people across ages. Study-wide findings and caveats: Diversity estimates from one million T cells were considered underestimates. Shifts in expanded clonotypes may have been confounded by donor CMV status, which was unknown.

The second PCR ran roughly 6 to 11 cycles with a sample-barcoded 5' primer and J-beta primers. Each of the cDNA molecules was tagged by a template-switch adaptor with 12 random nucleotides. MiXCR, run by TCRdb on the 5' RACE reads, gives a single entry per CDR3 protein. This table has 590,000 or so distinct CDR3 sequences, less than 35% appearing once. This clonotype was seen more than once but under ten times. Its antigen is not identified. V gave up 4 bases and J gave up 0 bases, with 15 bases separating them. This CDR3 is 16 amino acids long. Germline V lookup: CDR1 SGHNT, CDR2 YYREEE (reference sequence).

Sequenced material: blood. The genes are TRBV5-4 and TRBJ2-3; D might be TRBD2 (6 bases). This receptor was taken from a woman aged 80 or older in good health. CDR3 loop: CASSPQAGSSTDTQYF. CDR3 sequence (DNA): TGTGCCAGCAGCCCTCAGGCGGGGAGTAGCACAGATACGCAGTATTTT. Filled out from reference TRBV5-4 and TRBJ2-3, the complete variable domain reads ETGVTQSPTHLIKTRGQQVTLRCSSQSGHNTVSWYQQALGQGPQFIFQYYREEENGRGNFPPRFSGLQFPNYSSELNVNALELDDSALYLCASSPQAGSSTDTQYFGPGTRLTVL.